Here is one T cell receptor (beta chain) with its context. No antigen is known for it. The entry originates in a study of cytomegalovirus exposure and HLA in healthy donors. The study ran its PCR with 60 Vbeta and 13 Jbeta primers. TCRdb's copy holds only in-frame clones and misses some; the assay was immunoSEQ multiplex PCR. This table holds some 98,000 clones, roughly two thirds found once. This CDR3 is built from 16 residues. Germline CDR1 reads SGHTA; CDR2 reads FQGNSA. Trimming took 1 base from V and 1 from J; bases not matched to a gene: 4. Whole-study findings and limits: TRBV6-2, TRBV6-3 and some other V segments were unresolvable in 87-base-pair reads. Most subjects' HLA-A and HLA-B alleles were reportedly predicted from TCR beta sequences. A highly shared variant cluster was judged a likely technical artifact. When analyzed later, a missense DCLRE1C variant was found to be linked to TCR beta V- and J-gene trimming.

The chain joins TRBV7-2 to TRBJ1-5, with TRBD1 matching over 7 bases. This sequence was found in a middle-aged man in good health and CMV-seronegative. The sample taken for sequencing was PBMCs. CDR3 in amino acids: CASSLGAGGSNQPQHF. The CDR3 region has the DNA TGTGCCAGCAGCTTAGGGGCAGGGGGAAGCAATCAGCCCCAGCATTTT.